Listed here is a single TCR beta chain. Its recognized antigen is unknown. It has no much larger one-base neighbor in the sample; base qualities were not kept. TCRbeta CDR3 regions were amplified from genomic DNA by means of the immunoSEQ Assay, a bias-controlled multiplex PCR. Per the original workflow: Within the assay, amplification of reference gene primers was used to estimate how many nucleated cells each sample contained. To quantify the absolute abundance of each unique TCRbeta CDR3 rearrangement, sequence reads were collapsed and filtered. For each sample, productive Simpson clonality was calculated by taking the square root of Simpson's diversity index across productive rearrangements. TCRdb obtained this table from immuneACCESS and retained in-frame rearrangements with V and J assigned. These tables miss some clones; where compared with another copy, unresolved V genes account for less than half of the shortfall, and the remainder is unexplained. Clonal size and the V and J genes are those of that table, whereas D and trimming came from the DNA. The sample records around 67,000 clones, around 83% of which are singletons. The ten top clones hold over 4.5% of the sample.

The sample is drawn from a study of blood T cell repertoires in COVID-19 (dated by TCRdb to between 2020 and 2021). At the level of the whole study: Samples from collaborators originated in the United States, Italy and Spain and spanned both the acute and convalescent phases of COVID-19. Samples came from the ongoing ImmuneRACE study (first 160 participants) plus 1,254 subjects from 6 global collaborators. The prospective study material was composed of cDNA or gDNA derived from T cells, B-cell-depleted T cells, or PBMCs. Deeply sampled blood TCRbeta repertoires from subjects exposed to, actively infected with, or recovered from COVID-19 were included in the dataset. Where available, HLA class I and class II types were obtained from metadata supplied by the sample provider rather than from assay-based typing. A de-identified subject ID, COVID-19 status, age in years and sex were almost always included in the sample metadata. The repertoires were made available in a free public database intended to serve as a resource for research on the immune response to SARS-CoV-2. What the work shows at the level of the full study, not this receptor alone: The quantity of clinical and demographic metadata differed by source and by participant and was supplied without curation.

Collaborating institutions collected whole blood in K2EDTA tubes following their own protocols. Collaborator samples were shipped for TCRbeta analysis as frozen whole blood, isolated PBMCs, or DNA extracted from either sample type. The receptor was derived from a man aged 50-60 years with active COVID-19. Sequenced: peripheral blood.

The CDR3 region: CASSRDGLGNTGELFF. The nucleotide sequence is TGCGCCAGCAGCCGGGATGGACTAGGGAACACCGGGGAGCTGTTTTTT. The rearrangement joined TRBV5-1 to TRBJ2-2; TRBD2 matches 7 bases in the middle. Its CDR3 holds 16 amino acids, cysteine through phenylalanine. Solely the CDR3 DNA is kept, with 48 bases framed from the first base. The germline V gene encodes CDR1 SGHRS and CDR2 YFSETQ. At the junction V is shortened by 4 bases and J by 1 base; bases outside the gene matches: 7.